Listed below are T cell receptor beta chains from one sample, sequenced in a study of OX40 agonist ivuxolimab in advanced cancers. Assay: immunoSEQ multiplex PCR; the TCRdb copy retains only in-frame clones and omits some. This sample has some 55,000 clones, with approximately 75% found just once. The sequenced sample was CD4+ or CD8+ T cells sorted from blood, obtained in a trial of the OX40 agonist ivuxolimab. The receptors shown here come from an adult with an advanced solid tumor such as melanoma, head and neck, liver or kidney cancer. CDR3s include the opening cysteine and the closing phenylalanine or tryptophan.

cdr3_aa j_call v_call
CASSLTPTTYEQYF TRBJ2-7 TRBV5-1
CSVSTGTVNTEAFF TRBJ1-1 TRBV29-1
CASSEPGGSTDTQYF TRBJ2-3 TRBV6-1
CASSLTGQIGTEAFF TRBJ1-1 TRBV18
CATRQGMNTEAFF TRBJ1-1 TRBV18
CASSLMGVGELFF TRBJ2-2 TRBV14
CASSQGLSGYYGYTF TRBJ1-2 TRBV4-2
CASSLGGDSIYGYTF TRBJ1-2 TRBV7-9
CASSPLSGRGGETQYF TRBJ2-5 TRBV27
CASADGLGQPQHF TRBJ1-5 TRBV6-5
CASSPGQGAGEQFF TRBJ2-1 TRBV7-2
CASSPPLGVNSYEQYF TRBJ2-7 TRBV7-2
CASRRGDRYNEQFF TRBJ2-1 TRBV2
CASSPAVNTGELFF TRBJ2-2 TRBV5-1
CASSENRGTEAFF TRBJ1-1 TRBV2
CASSPEPFNEKLFF TRBJ1-4 TRBV7-9
CASRSQTGSYEQYF - TRBV19
CASSPQGSGNTIYF TRBJ1-3 TRBV18
CASSSLGGTTDTQYF TRBJ2-3 TRBV18